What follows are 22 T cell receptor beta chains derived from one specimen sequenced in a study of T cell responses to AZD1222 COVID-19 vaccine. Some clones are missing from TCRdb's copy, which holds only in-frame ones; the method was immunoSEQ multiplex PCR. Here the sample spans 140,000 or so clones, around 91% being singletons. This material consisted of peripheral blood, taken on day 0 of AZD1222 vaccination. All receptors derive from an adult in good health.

CDR3 amino acids: CASSFFQRGPEETQYF. In DNA form, the CDR3 reads TGCGCCAGCAGCTTCTTTCAGCGGGGCCCTGAAGAGACCCAGTACTTC. The rearrangement joins TRBV5-1 to TRBJ2-5; the match to TRBD2 covers 7 bases. CDR3 length: 16 amino acids. From germline, CDR1 is SGHRS and CDR2 YFSETQ. The ends lost 2 bases at V and 3 bases at J; junction bases unmatched: 10.

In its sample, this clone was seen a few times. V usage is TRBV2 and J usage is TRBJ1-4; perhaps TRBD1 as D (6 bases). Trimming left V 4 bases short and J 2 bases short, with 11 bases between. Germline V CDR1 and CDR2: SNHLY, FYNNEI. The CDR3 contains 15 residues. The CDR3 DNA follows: TGTGCCAGCAGTGTTGGGGGGCAGACTAATGAAAAACTGTTTTTT. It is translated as CASSVGGQTNEKLFF.

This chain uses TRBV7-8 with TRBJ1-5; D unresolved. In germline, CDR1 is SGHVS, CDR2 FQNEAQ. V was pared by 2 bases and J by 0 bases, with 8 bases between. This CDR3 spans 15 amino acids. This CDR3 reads CASSLRRDSNQPQHF. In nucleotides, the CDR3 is TGTGCCAGCAGCTTAAGGCGGGATAGCAATCAGCCCCAGCATTTT.

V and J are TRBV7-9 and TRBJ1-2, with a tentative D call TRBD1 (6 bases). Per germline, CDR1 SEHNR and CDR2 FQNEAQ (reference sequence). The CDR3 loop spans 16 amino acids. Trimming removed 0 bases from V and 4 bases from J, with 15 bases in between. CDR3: CASSLAWGGLPYGYTF. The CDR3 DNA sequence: TGTGCCAGCAGCTTAGCGTGGGGGGGGCTCCCCTATGGCTACACCTTC.

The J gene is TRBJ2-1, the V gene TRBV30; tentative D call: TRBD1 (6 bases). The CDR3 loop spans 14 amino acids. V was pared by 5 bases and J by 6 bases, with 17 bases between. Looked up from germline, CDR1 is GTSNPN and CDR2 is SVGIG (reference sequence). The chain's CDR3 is CAWARGSTSNEQFF. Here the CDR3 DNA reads TGTGCCTGGGCGAGGGGGTCGACGTCCAATGAGCAGTTCTTC. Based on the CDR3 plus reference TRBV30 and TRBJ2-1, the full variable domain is SQTIHQWPATLVQPVGSPLSLECTVEGTSNPNLYWYRQAAGRGLQLLFYSVGIGQISSEVPQNLSASRPQDRQFILSSKKLLLSDSGFYLCAWARGSTSNEQFFGPGTRLTVL.

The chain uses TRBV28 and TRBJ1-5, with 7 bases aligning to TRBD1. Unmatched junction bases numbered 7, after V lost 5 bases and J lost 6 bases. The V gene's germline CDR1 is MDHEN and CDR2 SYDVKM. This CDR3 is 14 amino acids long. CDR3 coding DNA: TGTGCCAGCAGTCCGACAGGGTTCGTTCAGCCCCAGCATTTT. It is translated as CASSPTGFVQPQHF.

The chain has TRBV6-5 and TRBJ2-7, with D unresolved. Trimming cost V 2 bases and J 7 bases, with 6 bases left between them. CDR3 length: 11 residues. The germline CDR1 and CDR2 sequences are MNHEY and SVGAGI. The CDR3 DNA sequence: TGTGCCAGCAGTTACAAGAGGGAGCAGTACTTC. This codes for CASSYKREQYF.

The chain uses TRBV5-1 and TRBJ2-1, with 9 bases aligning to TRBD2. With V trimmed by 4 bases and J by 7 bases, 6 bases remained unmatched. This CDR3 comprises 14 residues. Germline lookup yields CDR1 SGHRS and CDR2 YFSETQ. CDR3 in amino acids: CASSPGLAWNEQFF. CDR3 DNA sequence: TGCGCCAGCAGCCCGGGACTAGCCTGGAATGAGCAGTTCTTC.

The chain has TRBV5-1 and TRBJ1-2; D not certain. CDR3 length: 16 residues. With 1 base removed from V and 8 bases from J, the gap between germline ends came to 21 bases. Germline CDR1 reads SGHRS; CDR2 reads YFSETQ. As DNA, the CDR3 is TGCGCCAGCAGCTTGTATGTTGATATGGGCAAGGGCGGCTACACCTTC. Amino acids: CASSLYVDMGKGGYTF. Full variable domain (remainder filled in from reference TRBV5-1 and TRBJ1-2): KAGVTQTPRYLIKTRGQQVTLSCSPISGHRSVSWYQQTPGQGLQFLFEYFSETQRNKGNFPGRFSGRQFSNSRSEMNVSTLELGDSALYLCASSLYVDMGKGGYTFGSGTRLTVV.

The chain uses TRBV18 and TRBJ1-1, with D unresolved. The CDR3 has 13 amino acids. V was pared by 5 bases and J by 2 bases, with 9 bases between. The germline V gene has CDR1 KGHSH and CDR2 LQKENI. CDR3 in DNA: TGTGCCAGCTCATCAATCCAAAACACTGAAGCTTTCTTT. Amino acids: CASSSIQNTEAFF. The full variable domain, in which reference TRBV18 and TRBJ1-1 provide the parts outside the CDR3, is NAGVMQNPRHLVRRRGQEARLRCSPMKGHSHVYWYRQLPEEGLKFMVYLQKENIIDESGMPKERFSAEFPKEGPSILRIQQVVRGDSAAYFCASSSIQNTEAFFGQGTRLTVV.

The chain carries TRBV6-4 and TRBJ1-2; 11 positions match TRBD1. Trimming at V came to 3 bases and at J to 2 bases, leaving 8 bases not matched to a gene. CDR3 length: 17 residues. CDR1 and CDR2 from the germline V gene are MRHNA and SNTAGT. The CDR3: CASSERGGDRGNYGYTF. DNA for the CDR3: TGTGCCAGCAGTGAACGTGGCGGGGACAGGGGGAACTATGGCTACACCTTC.

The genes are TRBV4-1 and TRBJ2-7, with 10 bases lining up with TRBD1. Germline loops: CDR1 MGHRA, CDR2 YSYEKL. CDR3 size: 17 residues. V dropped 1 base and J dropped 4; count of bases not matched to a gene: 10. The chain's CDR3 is CASSQARGRTGGYEQYF. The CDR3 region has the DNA TGCGCCAGCAGCCAAGCGAGGGGCCGGACAGGGGGGTACGAGCAGTACTTC.

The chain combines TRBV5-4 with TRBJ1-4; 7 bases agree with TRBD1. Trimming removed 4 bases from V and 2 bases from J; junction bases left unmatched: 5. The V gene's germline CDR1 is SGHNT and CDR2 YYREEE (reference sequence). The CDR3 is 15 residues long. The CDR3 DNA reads TGTGCCAGCAGCGTTGAGGGGGCTACTAATGAAAAACTGTTTTTT. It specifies CASSVEGATNEKLFF. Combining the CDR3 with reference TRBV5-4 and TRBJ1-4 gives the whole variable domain ETGVTQSPTHLIKTRGQQVTLRCSSQSGHNTVSWYQQALGQGPQFIFQYYREEENGRGNFPPRFSGLQFPNYSSELNVNALELDDSALYLCASSVEGATNEKLFFGSGTQLSVL.

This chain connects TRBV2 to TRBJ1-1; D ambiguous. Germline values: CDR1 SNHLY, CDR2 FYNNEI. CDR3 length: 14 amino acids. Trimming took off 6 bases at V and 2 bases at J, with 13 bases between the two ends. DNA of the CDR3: TGTGCCAGCAGAACCCGGGCCACCAACACTGAAGCTTTCTTT. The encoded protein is CASRTRATNTEAFF.

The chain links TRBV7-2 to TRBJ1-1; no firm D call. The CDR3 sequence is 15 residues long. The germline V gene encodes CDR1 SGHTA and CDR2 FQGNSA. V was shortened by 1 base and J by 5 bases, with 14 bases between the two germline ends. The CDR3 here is CASSLEPGGRTEAFF. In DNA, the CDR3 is TGTGCCAGCAGCTTAGAACCAGGTGGTAGGACTGAAGCTTTCTTT.

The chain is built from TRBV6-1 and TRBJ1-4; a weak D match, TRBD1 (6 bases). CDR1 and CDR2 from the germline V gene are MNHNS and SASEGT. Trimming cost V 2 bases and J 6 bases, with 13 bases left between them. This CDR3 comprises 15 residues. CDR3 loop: CASSELGGRDEKLFF. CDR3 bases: TGTGCCAGCAGTGAACTAGGGGGGAGGGATGAAAAACTGTTTTTT.

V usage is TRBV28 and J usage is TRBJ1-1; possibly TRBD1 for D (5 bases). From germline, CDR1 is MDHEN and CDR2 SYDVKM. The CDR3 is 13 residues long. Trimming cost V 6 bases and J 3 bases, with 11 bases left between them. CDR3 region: CASRFGGYTEAFF. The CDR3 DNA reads TGTGCCAGCAGATTCGGGGGGTACACTGAAGCTTTCTTT.

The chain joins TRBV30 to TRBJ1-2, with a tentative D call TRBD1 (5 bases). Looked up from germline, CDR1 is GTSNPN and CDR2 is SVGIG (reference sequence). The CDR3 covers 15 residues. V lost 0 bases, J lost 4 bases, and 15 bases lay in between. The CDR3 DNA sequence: TGTGCCTGGAGTGTACTAAGATTGGGACGCTATGGCTACACCTTC. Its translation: CAWSVLRLGRYGYTF.

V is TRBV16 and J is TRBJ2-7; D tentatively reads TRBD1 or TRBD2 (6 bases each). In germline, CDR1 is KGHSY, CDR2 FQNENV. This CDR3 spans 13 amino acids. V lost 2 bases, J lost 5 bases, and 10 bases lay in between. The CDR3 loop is CASSQRGPDEQYF. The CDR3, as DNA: TGTGCCAGCAGCCAACGGGGGCCTGACGAGCAGTACTTC.

The CDR3 sequence is CASSHIPTSAEETQYF. CDR3 coding DNA: TGTGCCAGCAGCCATATACCGACTAGCGCCGAAGAGACCCAGTACTTC. This chain links TRBV14 with TRBJ2-5, with 8 bases identical to TRBD2. In germline, CDR1 is SGHDN, CDR2 FVKESK. There are 16 residues in the CDR3. Trimming at V came to 3 bases and at J to 3 bases, leaving 9 bases not matched to a gene.

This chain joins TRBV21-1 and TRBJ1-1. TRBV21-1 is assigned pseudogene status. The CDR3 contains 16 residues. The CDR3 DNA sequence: TGTGCCAGCAACCCACCCCCGGGACGCATGAACACTGAAGCTTTCTTT. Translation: CASNPPPGRMNTEAFF.

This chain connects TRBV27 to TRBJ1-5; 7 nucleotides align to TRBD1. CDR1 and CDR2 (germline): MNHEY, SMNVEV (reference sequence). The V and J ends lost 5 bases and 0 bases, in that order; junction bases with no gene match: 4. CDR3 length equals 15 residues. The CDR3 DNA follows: TGTGCCAGCAGTATTACAGGGGCTAGCAATCAGCCCCAGCATTTT. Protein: CASSITGASNQPQHF.